Below are 29 T cell receptor beta chains sequenced from a single sample in a study of patients and donors after allogeneic stem cell transplantation. Using its own MiXCR run on the RT-PCR reads, TCRdb lists one record per CDR3 protein. The table lists approximately 250,000 distinct CDR3 sequences, roughly an eighth of them singletons. Sequenced input: blood, either unsorted or a sorted T cell fraction (not recorded which). These receptors all come from a human donor who was either an allogeneic HSCT recipient or a stem cell or donor lymphocyte infusion donor (not recorded which). It is not recorded whose cells these are; they may come from a transplant donor.

This clonotype was observed a handful of times. The genes are TRBV2 and TRBJ1-3, with D possibly TRBD1 on 5 matching bases. CDR3 length equals 14 residues. V was pared by 3 bases and J by 9 bases, with 15 bases between. Per the germline V gene, CDR1 is SNHLY and CDR2 is FYNNEI. CDR3 region: CASSDGQTGGTIYF. In DNA form, the CDR3 reads TGTGCCAGCAGTGATGGGCAAACTGGGGGCACCATATATTTT.

This chain uses TRBV5-1 with TRBJ2-7; 7 bases agree with TRBD1. Looked up from germline, CDR1 is SGHRS and CDR2 is YFSETQ. V lost 0 bases and J lost 4; bases outside the gene matches: 7. The CDR3 extends over 15 amino acids. The CDR3 region has the DNA TGCGCCAGCAGCTTGGTGGGGACAGTACCTTACGAGCAGTACTTC. Protein sequence: CASSLVGTVPYEQYF.

There are many counts of this clonotype. The chain combines TRBV4-1 with TRBJ1-3, with D perhaps matching TRBD1 (5 bases). There are 15 residues in the CDR3. Germline-derived CDR1 and CDR2 are MGHRA and YSYEKL. V was shortened by 2 bases and J by 4 bases, with 12 bases between the two germline ends. The CDR3 region is CASSQPSAGGNTIYF. The CDR3 DNA sequence: TGCGCCAGCAGCCAACCTTCGGCAGGGGGAAACACCATATATTTT.

This chain uses TRBV6-5 with TRBJ2-7, with TRBD2 as a possible D gene (6 bases). CDR3 size: 17 residues. The germline CDR1 and CDR2 sequences are MNHEY and SVGAGI. With 0 bases removed from V and 6 bases from J, the gap between germline ends came to 21 bases. For the CDR3, the DNA is TGTGCCAGCAGTTACTCGGGGAACCGGGACTTAGCTATCGAGCAGTACTTC. Translating gives CASSYSGNRDLAIEQYF.

The chain uses TRBV10-3 and TRBJ2-4; weak D call: TRBD1 (5 bases). Trimming took 2 bases from V and 0 from J, leaving 11 bases between them. CDR3 length equals 16 residues. CDR1 is ENHRY and CDR2 is SYGVKD in the germline V gene. DNA for the CDR3: TGTGCCATCAGTGAGGAAGGGGTTCTAGCCAAAAACATTCAGTACTTC. Amino acids: CAISEEGVLAKNIQYF.

The sample holds many counts of this clonotype. The gene calls are TRBV4-3 and TRBJ2-6; D might be TRBD2 (7 bases). The CDR3 spans 17 residues. Germline CDR1 and CDR2: LGHNA and YSLEER. V lost 0 bases, J lost 0 bases, and 9 bases lay in between. The CDR3 protein is CASSQDRGASGANVLTF. CDR3 bases: TGCGCCAGCAGCCAAGATCGGGGGGCCTCTGGGGCCAACGTCCTGACTTTC.

The chain recombines TRBV12-3 or TRBV12-4 with TRBJ2-2; a weak D match, TRBD1 (5 bases). Trimming took 7 bases from V and 6 from J, leaving 12 bases between them. CDR3 length: 13 residues. Written as DNA, the CDR3 is TGTGCCAGCACCGCCACCAGGGCCGGGGAGCTGTTTTTT. Residues: CASTATRAGELFF.

The rearrangement joins TRBV18 to TRBJ2-2; D might be TRBD1 or TRBD2, each matching 6 bases. V was trimmed by 2 bases and J by 14 bases, leaving 18 bases between them. Looked up from germline, CDR1 is KGHSH and CDR2 is LQKENI. This CDR3 is 14 amino acids long. The CDR3 loop is CASSPGTPTGGLFF. The CDR3 DNA follows: TGTGCCAGCTCACCAGGGACACCAACCGGGGGTCTGTTTTTT.

The chain couples TRBV5-1 to TRBJ2-7; D call uncertain. The CDR3 covers 14 residues. Trimming removed 0 bases at V and 1 base at J, with 8 bases between. Germline lookup yields CDR1 SGHRS and CDR2 YFSETQ. CDR3 region: CASSLGHVSYEQYF. In DNA form, the CDR3 reads TGCGCCAGCAGCTTGGGACACGTTTCCTACGAGCAGTACTTC.

This clonotype was counted only a few times. This rearrangement joins TRBV5-1 to TRBJ2-3, with D possibly being TRBD2 (6 bases). Germline lookup yields CDR1 SGHRS and CDR2 YFSETQ. V was clipped by 6 bases and J by 6 bases, with 17 bases between them. There are 14 residues in the CDR3. The CDR3, as DNA: TGCGCCAGCACCCTTGGGGCGGGGAGCGATACGCAGTATTTT. It is translated as CASTLGAGSDTQYF.

The chain's CDR3 is CSAPKGTGGASGAFF. The CDR3 coding sequence is TGCAGTGCTCCGAAAGGGACAGGGGGCGCTTCGGGAGCTTTCTTT. The V gene is TRBV20-1, the J gene TRBJ1-1; 12 bases are a match to TRBD1. The CDR3 is 15 residues long. J was trimmed by 10 bases and V by 5 bases; bases with no gene match: 14. The germline gives CDR1 DFQATT, CDR2 SNEGSKA (reference sequence).

This clonotype was found many times. The rearrangement links TRBV30 to TRBJ2-3; D is ambiguous. Trimming pared 0 bases from V and 4 bases from J, leaving 14 bases between. This CDR3 has 15 amino acids. Germline V gene data show CDR1 as GTSNPN and CDR2 as SVGIG (reference sequence). The CDR3 here is CAWSVERVRPDTQYF. The CDR3 DNA follows: TGTGCCTGGAGTGTAGAACGGGTCAGGCCAGATACGCAGTATTTT.

V and J are TRBV7-2 and TRBJ1-4; D call uncertain. This CDR3 is 14 amino acids long. V was pared by 5 bases and J by 7 bases, with 14 bases between. Germline-derived CDR1 and CDR2 are SGHTA and FQGNSA. The CDR3 spells CASSEAGWGEKLFF. The CDR3 region has the DNA TGTGCCAGCAGCGAAGCCGGGTGGGGTGAAAAACTGTTTTTT.

The chain combines TRBV7-8 with TRBJ2-1, with TRBD1 matching 8 bases. The CDR3 runs to 13 residues. Germline V gene data show CDR1 as SGHVS and CDR2 as FQNEAQ. The V gene end was trimmed by 11 bases and the J gene end by 3 bases; junction bases not matched to a gene: 6. As DNA, the CDR3 is TGTGCCGGATCCGGGACAGGCTACAATGAGCAGTTCTTC. Encoded protein: CAGSGTGYNEQFF. Drawing the rest from reference TRBV7-8 and TRBJ2-1, the complete variable domain is GAGVSQSPRYKVAKRGQDVALRCDPISGHVSLFWYQQALGQGPEFLTYFQNEAQLDKSGLPSDRFFAERPEGSVSTLKIQRTQQEDSAVYLCAGSGTGYNEQFFGPGTRLTVL.

The chain combines TRBV5-1 with TRBJ2-7; TRBD2 aligns across 16 bases. The J segment lost 9 bases and the V segment lost 4 bases, leaving 10 bases of the junction unmatched. The CDR3 sequence is 16 residues long. CDR1 is SGHRS, CDR2 YFSETQ, per germline. The CDR3 DNA reads TGCGCCAGCAGCCCCCAGGGGACTAGCGGGAGGGCCGTGCAGTACTTC. This translates into CASSPQGTSGRAVQYF.

This clonotype was detected many times. The chain carries TRBV5-1 and TRBJ1-1, with D unclear. Per the germline V gene, CDR1 is SGHRS and CDR2 is YFSETQ. Trimming pared 0 bases from V and 10 bases from J, leaving 13 bases between. This CDR3 is built from 13 residues. CDR3 nucleotide sequence: TGCGCCAGCAGCTTGGATGGGGTCGGGTTAGCTTTCTTT. Amino acids: CASSLDGVGLAFF.

This clonotype was found a few times. The V gene is TRBV6-1, the J gene TRBJ1-2; D is possibly TRBD1 (5 bases). The CDR3 is 11 amino acids. The ends were cut back, 3 bases at V and 6 bases at J, with 5 bases in the middle. Germline values: CDR1 MNHNS, CDR2 SASEGT. The CDR3 sequence is CASSEGDGYTF. The CDR3 DNA follows: TGTGCCAGCAGTGAGGGGGATGGCTACACCTTC.

The V and J genes are TRBV4-3 and TRBJ2-3; D perhaps matches TRBD2 (5 bases). The germline V and J ends were trimmed by 0 bases and 5 bases, with 12 bases remaining between them. Germline V lookup: CDR1 LGHNA, CDR2 YSLEER. The CDR3 spans 15 residues. The CDR3 sequence: CASSQDWQGRDTQYF. The DNA for the CDR3 is TGCGCCAGCAGCCAAGATTGGCAAGGGAGAGATACGCAGTATTTT.

This clonotype was counted only a few times. J is TRBJ1-5 and V is TRBV6-5; D call uncertain. The CDR3 consists of 13 residues. Deletions cut 2 bases from V and 6 bases from J, with 8 bases between. Germline V gene data show CDR1 as MNHEY and CDR2 as SVGAGI. CDR3 region: CASSYGETQPQHF. CDR3 bases: TGTGCCAGCAGTTACGGGGAGACTCAGCCCCAGCATTTT.

This sequence joins TRBV11-2 and TRBJ2-7; TRBD2 is a possible D gene (6 bases). Germline V gives CDR1 SGHAT, CDR2 FQNNGV. V lost 6 bases and J lost 3, with 18 bases in between. The CDR3 is made up of 15 amino acids. CDR3 sequence reads: CASSFGTAGGYEQYF. The CDR3 DNA sequence: TGTGCCAGCAGTTTTGGGACTGCCGGTGGCTACGAGCAGTACTTC.

Only a few counts were recorded for this clonotype. CDR3 amino acids: CASSPSTGANSNQPQHF. The CDR3 bases are TGTGCCAGCAGCCCCTCGACAGGGGCGAATAGCAATCAGCCCCAGCATTTT. The chain recombines TRBV7-6 with TRBJ1-5, with 8 bases matching TRBD1. This CDR3 has 17 amino acids. The germline gives CDR1 SGHVS, CDR2 FNYEAQ. Trimming removed 5 bases from V and 0 bases from J; junction bases left unmatched: 9.

The CDR3 region is CASSQDRLGNTQYF. The CDR3 DNA is TGCGCCAGCAGCCAAGATCGGTTGGGAAATACGCAGTATTTT. This rearrangement joins TRBV4-3 to TRBJ2-3, with D unresolved. The CDR3 covers 14 residues. Trimming took 0 bases from V and 7 from J, leaving 11 bases between them. Germline loops: CDR1 LGHNA, CDR2 YSLEER.

Many counts were recorded for this clonotype. This sequence joins TRBV20-1 and TRBJ2-5, with D possibly called TRBD1 or TRBD2 (6 bases each). Per the germline V gene, CDR1 is DFQATT and CDR2 is SNEGSKA (reference sequence). V was shortened by 0 bases and J by 2 bases, with 13 bases between the two germline ends. The CDR3 sequence is 15 residues long. CDR3 bases: TGCAGTGCTAGAGATCTCCGGAGGGGGCAAGAGACCCAGTACTTC. Protein: CSARDLRRGQETQYF.

In its sample, this clonotype was seen a few times. The chain has TRBV13 and TRBJ2-3, with a possible D match to TRBD2 (5 bases). V was trimmed by 3 bases and J by 2 bases, leaving 6 bases between them. This CDR3 comprises 13 residues. Germline loops: CDR1 PRHDT, CDR2 FYEKMQ (reference sequence). The CDR3 region is CASSLTTTDTQYF. DNA for the CDR3: TGTGCCAGCAGCTTGACTACCACAGATACGCAGTATTTT.

The chain links TRBV18 to TRBJ1-5; possible D gene TRBD1, 6 bases. This CDR3 has 17 amino acids. Germline V gene lookup returns CDR1 KGHSH and CDR2 LQKENI. The V end was cut by 3 bases, the J end by 3 bases, with 18 bases between. Written as DNA, the CDR3 is TGTGCCAGCTCACCTCCCCCGGGGGCAGCGTACAATCAGCCCCAGCATTTT. Encoded protein: CASSPPPGAAYNQPQHF.

The chain joins TRBV4-2 to TRBJ2-1, with 9 bases that match TRBD2. The CDR3 covers 16 residues. Germline CDR1 reads LGHNA; CDR2 reads YNFKEQ. Trimming took 3 bases from V and 9 from J; bases not matched to a gene: 12. The DNA of the CDR3 is TGTGCCAGCAGCCATCCGGCGGGGGGGCATACAGTTGAGCAGTTCTTC. Protein sequence: CASSHPAGGHTVEQFF.

This clonotype was observed a few times. The chain uses TRBV5-5 and TRBJ1-5; 7 bases are a match to TRBD1. The CDR3 runs to 16 residues. Trimming took 4 bases from V and 1 from J; bases not matched to a gene: 8. The germline V gene encodes CDR1 SGHKS and CDR2 YYEKEE (reference sequence). Here the CDR3 reads CASSTRQGISNQPQHF. Written as DNA, the CDR3 is TGTGCCAGCAGCACAAGACAGGGTATAAGCAATCAGCCCCAGCATTTT.

There are many counts of this clonotype. The chain employs TRBV5-1 and TRBJ1-2; 7 bases map to TRBD1. The CDR3 is 14 residues long. The germline V gene has CDR1 SGHRS and CDR2 YFSETQ. The V segment lost 0 bases and the J segment 3 bases; nucleotides outside the gene matches: 2. This chain's CDR3 is CASSLEQGHYGYTF. Written as DNA, the CDR3 is TGCGCCAGCAGCTTGGAACAGGGGCACTATGGCTACACCTTC.

This clonotype was detected only a few times. The chain combines TRBV20-1 with TRBJ1-5, with D possibly being TRBD1 (6 bases). The germline V gene has CDR1 DFQATT and CDR2 SNEGSKA (reference sequence). The CDR3 sequence is 15 residues long. The V end was cut by 1 base, the J end by 4 bases, with 14 bases between. CDR3 nucleotides: TGCAGTGCTAGAGGTCGGGGAGGGGGTAATCAGCCCCAGCATTTT. Translated, it gives CSARGRGGGNQPQHF.